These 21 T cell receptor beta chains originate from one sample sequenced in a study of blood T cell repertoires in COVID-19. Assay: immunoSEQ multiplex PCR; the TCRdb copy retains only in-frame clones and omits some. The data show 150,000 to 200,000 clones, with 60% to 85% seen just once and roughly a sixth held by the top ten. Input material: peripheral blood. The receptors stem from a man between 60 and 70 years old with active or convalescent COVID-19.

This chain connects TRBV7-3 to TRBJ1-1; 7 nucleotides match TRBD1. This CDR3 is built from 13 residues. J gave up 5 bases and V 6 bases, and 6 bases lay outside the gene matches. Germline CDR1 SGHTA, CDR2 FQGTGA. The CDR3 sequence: CASREQGTTEAFF. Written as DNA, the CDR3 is TGTGCCAGCAGGGAACAGGGGACGACTGAAGCTTTCTTT. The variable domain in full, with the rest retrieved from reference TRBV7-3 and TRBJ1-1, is GAGVSQTPSNKVTEKGKYVELRCDPISGHTALYWYRQSLGQGPEFLIYFQGTGAADDSGLPNDRFFAVRPEGSVSTLKIQRTERGDSAVYLCASREQGTTEAFFGQGTRLTVV.

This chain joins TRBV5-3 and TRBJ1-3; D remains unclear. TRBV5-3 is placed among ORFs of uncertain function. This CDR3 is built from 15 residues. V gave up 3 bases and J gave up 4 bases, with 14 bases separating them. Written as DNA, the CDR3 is TGTGCCAGAAGCTCCCCCAAAAGCCTCGGAAACACCATATATTTT. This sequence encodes CARSSPKSLGNTIYF.

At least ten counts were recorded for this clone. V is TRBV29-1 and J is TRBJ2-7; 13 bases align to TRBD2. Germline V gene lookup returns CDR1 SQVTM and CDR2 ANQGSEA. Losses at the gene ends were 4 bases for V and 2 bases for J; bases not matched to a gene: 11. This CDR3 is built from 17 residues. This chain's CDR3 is CSVGLTRTSGSPYEQYF. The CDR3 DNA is TGCAGCGTTGGTCTGACGAGGACTAGCGGGAGCCCCTACGAGCAGTACTTC.

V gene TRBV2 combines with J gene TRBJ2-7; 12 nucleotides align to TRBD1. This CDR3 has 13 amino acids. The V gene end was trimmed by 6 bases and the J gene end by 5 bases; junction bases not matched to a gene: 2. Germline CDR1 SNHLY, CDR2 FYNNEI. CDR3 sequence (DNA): TGTGCCAGCAGAGGGACAGGGGGCGACGAGCAGTACTTC. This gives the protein CASRGTGGDEQYF.

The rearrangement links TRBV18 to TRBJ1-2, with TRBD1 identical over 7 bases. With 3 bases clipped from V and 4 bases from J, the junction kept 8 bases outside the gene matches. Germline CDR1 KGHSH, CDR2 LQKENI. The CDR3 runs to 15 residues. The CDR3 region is CASSPPDRDFYGYTF. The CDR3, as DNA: TGTGCCAGCTCACCCCCTGACAGGGACTTCTATGGCTACACCTTC.

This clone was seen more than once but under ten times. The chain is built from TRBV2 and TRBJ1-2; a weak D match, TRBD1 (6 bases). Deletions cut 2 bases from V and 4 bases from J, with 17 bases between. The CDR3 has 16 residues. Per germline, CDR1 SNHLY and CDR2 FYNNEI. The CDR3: CASSEYDRLSPYGYTF. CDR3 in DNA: TGTGCCAGCAGTGAATACGACAGGTTGTCTCCCTATGGCTACACCTTC.

The CDR3 region is CASSLSGTVADGFF. In DNA form, the CDR3 reads TGTGCCAGCAGTCTTTCAGGGACAGTCGCTGATGGTTTCTTT. V gene TRBV28 combines with J gene TRBJ1-1; 7 nucleotides agree with TRBD1. The V segment lost 5 bases and the J segment 13 bases; nucleotides outside the gene matches: 16. This CDR3 contains 14 residues. CDR1 and CDR2 (germline): MDHEN, SYDVKM.

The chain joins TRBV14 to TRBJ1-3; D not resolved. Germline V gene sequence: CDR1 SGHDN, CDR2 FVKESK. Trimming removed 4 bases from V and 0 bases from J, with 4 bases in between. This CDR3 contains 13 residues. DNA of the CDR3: TGTGCCAGCAGCCCCATCTCTGGAAACACCATATATTTT. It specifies CASSPISGNTIYF.

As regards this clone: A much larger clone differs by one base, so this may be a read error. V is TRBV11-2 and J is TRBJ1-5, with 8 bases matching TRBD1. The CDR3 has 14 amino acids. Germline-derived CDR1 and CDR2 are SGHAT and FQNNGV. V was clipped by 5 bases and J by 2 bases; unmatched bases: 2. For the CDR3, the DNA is TGTGCCAGCAGCCCGGGACAGGGCAATCAGCCCCAGCATTTT. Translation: CASSPGQGNQPQHF.

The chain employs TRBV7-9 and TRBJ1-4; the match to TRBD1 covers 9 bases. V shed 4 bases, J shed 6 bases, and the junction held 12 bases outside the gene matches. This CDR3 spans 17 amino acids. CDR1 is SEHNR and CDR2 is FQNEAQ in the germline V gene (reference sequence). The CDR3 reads CASSSVWEGQGYEKLFF. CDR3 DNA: TGTGCCAGCAGCTCCGTCTGGGAGGGACAGGGTTATGAAAAACTGTTTTTT.

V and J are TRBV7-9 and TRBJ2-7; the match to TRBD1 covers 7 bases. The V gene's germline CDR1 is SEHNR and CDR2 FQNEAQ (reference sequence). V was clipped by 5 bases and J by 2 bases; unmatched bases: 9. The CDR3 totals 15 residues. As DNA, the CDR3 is TGTGCCAGCAGCCTAGGTGGACAGGCGCCCTACGAGCAGTACTTC. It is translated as CASSLGGQAPYEQYF.

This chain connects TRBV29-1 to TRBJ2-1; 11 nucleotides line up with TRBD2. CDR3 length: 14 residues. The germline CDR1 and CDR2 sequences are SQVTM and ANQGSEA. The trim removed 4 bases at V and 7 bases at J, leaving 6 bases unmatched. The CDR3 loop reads CSVVTSGSINEQFF. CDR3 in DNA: TGCAGCGTTGTTACTAGCGGGAGTATAAATGAGCAGTTCTTC.

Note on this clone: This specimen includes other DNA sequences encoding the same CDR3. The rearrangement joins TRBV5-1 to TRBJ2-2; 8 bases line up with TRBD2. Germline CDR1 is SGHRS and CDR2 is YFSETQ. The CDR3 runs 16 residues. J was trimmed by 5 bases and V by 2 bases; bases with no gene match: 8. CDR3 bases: TGCGCCAGCAGCTTCTTCGGGAGGGCGGGAACCGGGGAGCTGTTTTTT. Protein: CASSFFGRAGTGELFF.

The CDR3 nucleotides are TGCGCCAGCAGCCTAGGCGGAACTAGCGGCTACTACGAGCAGTACTTC. This codes for CASSLGGTSGYYEQYF. This chain uses TRBV4-3 with TRBJ2-7, with 8 bases fitting TRBD2. The CDR3 has 16 residues. The V segment lost 4 bases and the J segment 3 bases; nucleotides outside the gene matches: 11. Germline loops: CDR1 LGHNA, CDR2 YSLEER.

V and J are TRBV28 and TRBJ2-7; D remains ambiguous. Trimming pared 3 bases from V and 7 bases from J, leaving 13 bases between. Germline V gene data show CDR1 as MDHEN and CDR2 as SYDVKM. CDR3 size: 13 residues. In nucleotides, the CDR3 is TGTGCCAGCAGTTTTTCCAACACCAGGGAGCAGTACTTC. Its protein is CASSFSNTREQYF.

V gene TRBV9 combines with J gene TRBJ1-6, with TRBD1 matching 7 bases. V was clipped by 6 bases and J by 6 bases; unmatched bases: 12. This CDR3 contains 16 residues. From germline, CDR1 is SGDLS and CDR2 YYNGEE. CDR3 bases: TGTGCCAGCATCGTTGGGTGGGGACAGCTTAATTCACCCCTCCACTTT. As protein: CASIVGWGQLNSPLHF.

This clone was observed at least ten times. The CDR3 loop reads CASCPGTGSSYEQYF. CDR3 DNA sequence: TGTGCCAGCTGCCCCGGGACAGGGTCCTCCTACGAGCAGTACTTC. The gene calls are TRBV28 and TRBJ2-7; 9 bases agree with TRBD1. CDR1 is MDHEN and CDR2 is SYDVKM in the germline V gene. There are 15 residues in the CDR3. V lost 8 bases and J lost 0; bases outside the gene matches: 8.

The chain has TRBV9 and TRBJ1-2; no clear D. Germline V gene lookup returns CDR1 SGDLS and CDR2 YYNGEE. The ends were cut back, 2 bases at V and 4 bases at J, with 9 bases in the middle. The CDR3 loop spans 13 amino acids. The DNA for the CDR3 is TGTGCCAGCAGCGTCTCAGTTTCCTATGGCTACACCTTC. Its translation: CASSVSVSYGYTF.

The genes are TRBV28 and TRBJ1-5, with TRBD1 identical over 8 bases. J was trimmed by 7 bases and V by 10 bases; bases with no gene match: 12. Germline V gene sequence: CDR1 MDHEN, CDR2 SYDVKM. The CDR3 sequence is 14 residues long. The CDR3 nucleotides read TGTGCCACCCAGGGGGCGCGTTTACCCCAGCCCCAGCATTTT. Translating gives CATQGARLPQPQHF.

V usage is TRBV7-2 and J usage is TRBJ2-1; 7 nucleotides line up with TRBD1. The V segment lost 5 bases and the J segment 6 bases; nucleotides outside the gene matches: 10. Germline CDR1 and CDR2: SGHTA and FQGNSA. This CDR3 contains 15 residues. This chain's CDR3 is CASSRPGTVPNEQFF. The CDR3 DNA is TGTGCCAGCAGCAGACCCGGGACAGTCCCCAATGAGCAGTTCTTC.

The CDR3 DNA reads as TGTGCCAGTACCACTTTGGCGGGCGGGGAGCTGTTTTTT. Protein: CASTTLAGGELFF. The chain employs TRBV19 and TRBJ2-2; D perhaps matches TRBD2 (5 bases). Trimming removed 7 bases from V and 7 bases from J, with 13 bases in between. The CDR3 runs 13 residues. Per germline, CDR1 LNHDA and CDR2 SQIVND (reference sequence).